The entry below gives a single T cell receptor (beta chain) sequence along with its context. The antigen is undetermined. Here immunoSEQ multiplex PCR was the method, and the copy in TCRdb shows in-frame clones only, minus some. This table holds 60,000 to 80,000 clones, 75% to 85% found once. The data were taken from a study of OX40 agonist ivuxolimab in advanced cancers. The wider study: Ivuxolimab, which is an agonistic anti-OX40 (CD134) antibody, was administered to the patients. Overall study findings and caveats: CD8+ T cells (on average) carried more expanded clones than CD4+ T cells.

The sequences come from CD4+ or CD8+ T cells sorted from blood, collected in a trial of the OX40 agonist ivuxolimab. This clonotype was sampled from an adult with an advanced solid tumor such as melanoma, head and neck, liver or kidney cancer.

CDR3 DNA: TGTGCCAGCATTACCGGGACAGGGGGCGGGAGCAATCAGCCCCAGCATTTT. Translating it yields CASITGTGGGSNQPQHF. The rearrangement uses TRBV28 and TRBJ1-5; 12 nucleotides line up with TRBD1. Trimming at V came to 7 bases and at J to 1 base, leaving 8 bases not matched to a gene. CDR1 and CDR2 from the germline V gene are MDHEN and SYDVKM. The CDR3 sequence is 17 residues long.